This TCR beta chain comes out of a study of blood T cells in healthy people across ages. Broader study findings: The long-lived group displayed more naive CD4+ cells, plus higher diversity, than the aged donors did.

This clonotype turned up a few times. The antigen is undetermined. A J-beta primer mix and a sample-barcoded 5' primer were used in a second PCR of roughly 7 to 12 cycles. TCRdb ran MiXCR on the 5' RACE reads and lists one entry per CDR3 protein. The profile covers about 930,000 distinct CDR3 sequences, with almost 30% appearing a single time and 9.5% to 13% taken by the ten largest. There are 15 residues in the CDR3. The V gene's germline CDR1 is LGHNA and CDR2 YSLEER. Losses at the gene ends were 3 bases for V and 4 bases for J; bases not matched to a gene: 7. The data also belong to a second study, concerning T cells of mothers and their children.

Sequencing was carried out using blood. The V call is TRBV4-3, the J call TRBJ1-2; TRBD1 aligns across 8 bases. The sequence derives from a woman in her thirties or forties in good health. In nucleotides, the CDR3 is TGCGCCAGCAGCCAGTCTTTTACAGGGGGCTATGGCTACACCTTC. Protein sequence: CASSQSFTGGYGYTF.